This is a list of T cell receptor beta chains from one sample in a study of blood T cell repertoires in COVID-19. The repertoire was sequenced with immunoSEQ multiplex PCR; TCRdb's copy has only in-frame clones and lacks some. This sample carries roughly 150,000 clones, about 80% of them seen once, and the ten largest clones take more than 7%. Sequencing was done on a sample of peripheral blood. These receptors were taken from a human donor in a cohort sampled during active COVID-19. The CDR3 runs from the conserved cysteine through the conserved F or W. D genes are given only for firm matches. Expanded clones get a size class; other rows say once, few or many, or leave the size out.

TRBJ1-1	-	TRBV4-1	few	CASSQGRSSEAFF	TGCGCCAGCAGCCAAGGGAGGTCTAGTGAAGCTTTCTTT
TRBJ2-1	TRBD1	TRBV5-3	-	CARSSPSQGQGDNEQFF	TGTGCCAGAAGCTCCCCCTCTCAAGGACAGGGAGACAATGAGCAGTTCTTC
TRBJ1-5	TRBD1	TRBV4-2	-	CASSQMWQGAGQPQHF	TGTGCCAGCAGCCAAATGTGGCAGGGGGCTGGGCAGCCCCAGCATTTT
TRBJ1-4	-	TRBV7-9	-	CASSQQGLLANEKLFF	TGTGCCAGCAGCCAGCAGGGTCTTTTGGCTAATGAAAAACTGTTTTTT
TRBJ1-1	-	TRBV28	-	CASSFSGSKDPEAFF	TGTGCCAGCAGTTTCTCGGGGTCCAAGGACCCTGAAGCTTTCTTT
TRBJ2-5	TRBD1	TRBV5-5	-	CASLGRTGVLETQYF	TGTGCCAGCTTGGGCAGGACAGGAGTCCTCGAGACCCAGTACTTC
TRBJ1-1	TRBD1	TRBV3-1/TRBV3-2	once	CASQGVWGTEAFF	TGTGCCAGTCAGGGGGTCTGGGGCACTGAAGCTTTCTTT
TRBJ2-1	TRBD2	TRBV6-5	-	CASSSQRGMQFF	TGTGCCAGCAGTTCCCAGCGGGGGATGCAGTTCTTC
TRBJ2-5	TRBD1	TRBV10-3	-	CAIQAGQGGETQYF	TGTGCCATCCAAGCGGGACAGGGCGGTGAGACCCAGTACTTC
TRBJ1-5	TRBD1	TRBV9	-	CASSITGVGNQPQHF	TGTGCCAGCAGTATCACAGGGGTGGGCAATCAGCCCCAGCATTTT
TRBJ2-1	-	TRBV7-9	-	CASSPLATTFSYNEQFF	TGTGCCAGCAGCCCGCTAGCGACGACTTTCTCCTACAATGAGCAGTTCTTC
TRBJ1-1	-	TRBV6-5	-	CASRRGQNTEAFF	TGTGCCAGCAGGCGAGGACAGAACACTGAAGCTTTCTTT
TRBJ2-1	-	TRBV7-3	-	CASSLMPGINNEQFF	TGTGCCAGCAGCTTAATGCCAGGGATTAACAATGAGCAGTTCTTC
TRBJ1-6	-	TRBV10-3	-	CAISAGTYNSPLHF	TGTGCCATCAGCGCAGGGACCTATAATTCACCCCTCCACTTT
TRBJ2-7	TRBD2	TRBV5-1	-	CASSLSTGSGALSEQYF	TGCGCCAGCAGCTTATCCACAGGCAGCGGGGCCTTATCCGAGCAGTACTTC
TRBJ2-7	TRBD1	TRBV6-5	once	CASTRQGAWEQYF	TGTGCCAGCACCAGACAGGGGGCCTGGGAGCAGTACTTC
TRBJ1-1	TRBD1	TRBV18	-	CASSDRTGRDTEAFF	TGTGCCAGCTCAGACCGGACAGGGAGGGACACTGAAGCTTTCTTT
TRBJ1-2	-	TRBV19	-	CASWRGGSRGYGYTF	TGTGCCAGTTGGCGGGGCGGATCACGGGGCTATGGCTACACCTTC
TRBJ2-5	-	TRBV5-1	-	CASSLRGTHGTVETQYF	TGCGCCAGCAGCTTGAGGGGGACCCACGGCACAGTGGAGACCCAGTACTTC
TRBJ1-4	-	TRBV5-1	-	CASSFSGDREKLFF	TGCGCCAGCAGCTTTTCGGGGGATAGGGAAAAACTGTTTTTT
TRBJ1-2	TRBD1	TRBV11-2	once	CASSSGTGSGYTF	TGTGCCAGCAGCTCCGGGACAGGGAGTGGCTACACCTTC
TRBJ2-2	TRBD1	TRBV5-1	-	CASSLGTGITGELFF	TGCGCCAGCAGCTTGGGGACAGGGATAACCGGGGAGCTGTTTTTT
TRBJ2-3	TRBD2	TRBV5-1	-	CASSSIAGGTDTQYF	TGCGCCAGCAGCTCCATAGCGGGAGGCACAGATACGCAGTATTTT
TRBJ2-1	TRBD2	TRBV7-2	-	CASSFTSGGAYNEQFF	TGTGCCAGCAGCTTTACTAGCGGGGGGGCCTACAATGAGCAGTTCTTC
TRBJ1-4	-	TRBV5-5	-	CASREDYRVQNEKLFF	TGTGCCAGCAGGGAGGATTACAGGGTGCAGAATGAAAAACTGTTTTTT
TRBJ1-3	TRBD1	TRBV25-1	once	CASSNTQGRGNTIYF	TGTGCCAGCAGTAACACACAGGGGAGGGGAAACACCATATATTTT
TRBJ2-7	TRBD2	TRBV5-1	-	CASSLGVTGGLPYEQYF	TGCGCCAGCAGCTTGGGGGTTACGGGGGGTTTACCCTACGAGCAGTACTTC
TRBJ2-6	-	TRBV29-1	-	CSVASVGANVLTF	TGCAGCGTTGCGAGCGTTGGGGCCAACGTCCTGACTTTC
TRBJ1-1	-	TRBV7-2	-	CASSLRHQGGSTEAFF	TGTGCCAGCAGCCTTCGTCACCAGGGAGGTAGCACTGAAGCTTTCTTT
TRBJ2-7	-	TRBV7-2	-	CASSFSSYEQYF	TGTGCCAGCAGCTTTAGTAGCTACGAGCAGTACTTC
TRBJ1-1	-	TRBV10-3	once	CAISRSGDETEAFF	TGTGCCATCAGCCGGTCAGGGGACGAGACTGAAGCTTTCTTT
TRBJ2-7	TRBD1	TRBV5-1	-	CASSVGQGGGKQYF	TGCGCCAGCAGCGTAGGACAGGGTGGAGGTAAGCAGTACTTC
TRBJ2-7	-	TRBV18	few	CASSPPSGISYEQYF	TGTGCCAGCTCACCACCGTCAGGGATCTCCTACGAGCAGTACTTC
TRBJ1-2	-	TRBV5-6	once	CASRGDKYGYTF	TGTGCCAGCAGGGGGGACAAGTATGGCTACACCTTC
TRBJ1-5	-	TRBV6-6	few	CASSSEGRAKQPQHF	TGTGCCAGCAGCTCGGAGGGGAGGGCAAAACAGCCCCAGCATTTT
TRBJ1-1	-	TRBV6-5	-	CASSYSQHTEAFF	TGTGCCAGCAGTTACTCACAGCACACTGAAGCTTTCTTT
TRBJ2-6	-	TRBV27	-	CASSFGQTAGANVLTF	TGTGCCAGCAGTTTTGGGCAAACTGCTGGGGCCAACGTCCTGACTTTC
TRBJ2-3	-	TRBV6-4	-	CASSSRGYTDTQYF	TGTGCCAGCAGTTCGCGGGGATACACAGATACGCAGTATTTT
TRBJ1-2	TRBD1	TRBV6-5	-	CASSYEGQGAYGYTF	TGTGCCAGCAGTTACGAGGGCCAGGGGGCTTATGGCTACACCTTC
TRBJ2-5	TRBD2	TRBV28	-	CASSPSRGGEETQYF	TGTGCCAGCAGCCCCAGCCGTGGGGGGGAAGAGACCCAGTACTTC
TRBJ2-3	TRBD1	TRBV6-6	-	CASRYRGTDTQYF	TGTGCCAGCAGGTACAGGGGGACAGATACGCAGTATTTT
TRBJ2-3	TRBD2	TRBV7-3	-	CASSLLRGGLDTQYF	TGTGCCAGCAGCTTATTACGGGGGGGCTTAGATACGCAGTATTTT
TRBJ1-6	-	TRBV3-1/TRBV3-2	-	CASSQEPGSVSPLHF	TGTGCCAGCAGCCAAGAGCCAGGGTCGGTTTCACCCCTCCACTTT
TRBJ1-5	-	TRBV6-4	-	CASSETRGQPQHF	TGTGCCAGCAGTGAAACCAGAGGTCAGCCCCAGCATTTT
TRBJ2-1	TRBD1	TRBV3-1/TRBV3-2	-	CASSQFDRGNEQFF	TGTGCCAGCAGCCAGTTCGACAGGGGAAATGAGCAGTTCTTC
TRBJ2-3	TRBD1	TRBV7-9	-	CASSTEGQGADTQYF	TGTGCCAGCAGCACCGAGGGACAGGGGGCAGATACGCAGTATTTT
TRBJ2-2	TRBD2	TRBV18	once	CASSPRVSGGSNTGELFF	TGTGCCAGCTCACCACGTGTAAGCGGGGGGTCCAACACCGGGGAGCTGTTTTTT
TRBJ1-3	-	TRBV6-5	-	CASSYSGGSGNTIYF	TGTGCCAGCAGTTACTCGGGGGGTTCTGGAAACACCATATATTTT
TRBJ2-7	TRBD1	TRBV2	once	CASIRTGISYEQYF	TGTGCCAGCATACGGACAGGGATAAGCTACGAGCAGTACTTC
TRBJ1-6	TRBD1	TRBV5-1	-	CASSSRTGGNSPLHF	TGCGCCAGCAGCTCCAGGACAGGGGGGAATTCACCCCTCCACTTT
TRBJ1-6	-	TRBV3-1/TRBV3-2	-	CASSQDALNNSPLHF	TGTGCCAGCAGCCAAGATGCGCTGAATAATTCACCCCTCCACTTT
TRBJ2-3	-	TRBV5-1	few	CASSLLSTDTQYF	TGCGCCAGCAGCCTCCTTAGCACAGATACGCAGTATTTT
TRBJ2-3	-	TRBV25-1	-	CASSERAGASTDTQYF	TGTGCCAGCAGTGAACGGGCAGGGGCGAGCACAGATACGCAGTATTTT
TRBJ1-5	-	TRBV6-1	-	CASSEEAGRGQPQHF	TGTGCCAGCAGTGAAGAGGCAGGGAGGGGACAGCCCCAGCATTTT
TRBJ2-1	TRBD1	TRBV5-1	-	CASTLGQGIDNEQFF	TGCGCCAGCACCTTGGGACAGGGAATCGACAATGAGCAGTTCTTC
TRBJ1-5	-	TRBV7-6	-	CASSSSIDSNQPQHF	TGTGCCAGCAGCTCCAGTATTGATAGCAATCAGCCCCAGCATTTT
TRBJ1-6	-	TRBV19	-	CASTGGSYNSPLHF	TGTGCCAGTACAGGAGGCTCCTATAATTCACCCCTCCACTTT
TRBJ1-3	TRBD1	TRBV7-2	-	CASSLGTGGPARRGNTIYF	TGTGCCAGCAGCCTAGGGACAGGGGGCCCCGCAAGGAGAGGAAACACCATATATTTT
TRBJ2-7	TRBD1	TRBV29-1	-	CSVGTGAYEQYF	TGCAGCGTCGGGACAGGGGCCTACGAGCAGTACTTC